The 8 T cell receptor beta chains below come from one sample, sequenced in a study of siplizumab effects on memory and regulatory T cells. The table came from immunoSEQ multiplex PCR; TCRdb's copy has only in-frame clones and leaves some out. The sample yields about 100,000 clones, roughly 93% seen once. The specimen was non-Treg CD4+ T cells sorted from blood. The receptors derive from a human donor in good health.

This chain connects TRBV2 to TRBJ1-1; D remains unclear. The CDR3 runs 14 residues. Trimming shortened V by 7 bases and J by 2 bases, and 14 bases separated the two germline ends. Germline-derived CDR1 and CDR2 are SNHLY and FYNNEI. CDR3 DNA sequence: TGTGCCAGCACCCGCCGGGGAGAAAACACTGAAGCTTTCTTT. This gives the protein CASTRRGENTEAFF. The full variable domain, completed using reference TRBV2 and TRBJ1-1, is EPEVTQTPSHQVTQMGQEVILRCVPISNHLYFYWYRQILGQKVEFLVSFYNNEISEKSEIFDDQFSVERPDGSNFTLKIRSTKLEDSAMYFCASTRRGENTEAFFGQGTRLTVV.

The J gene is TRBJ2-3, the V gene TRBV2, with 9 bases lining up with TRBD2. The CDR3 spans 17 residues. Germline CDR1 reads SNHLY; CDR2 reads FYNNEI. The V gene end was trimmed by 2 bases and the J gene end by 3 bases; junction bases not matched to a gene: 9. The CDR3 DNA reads TGTGCCAGCAGTGAACGGCGGGAGGGCCGCGGGACAGATACGCAGTATTTT. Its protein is CASSERREGRGTDTQYF.

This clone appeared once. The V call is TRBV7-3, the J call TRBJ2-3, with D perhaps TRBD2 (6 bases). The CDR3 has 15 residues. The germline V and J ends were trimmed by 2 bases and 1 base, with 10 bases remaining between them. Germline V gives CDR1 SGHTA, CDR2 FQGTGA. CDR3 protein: CASSLFPSGTDTQYF. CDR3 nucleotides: TGTGCCAGCAGCTTATTCCCTAGCGGCACAGATACGCAGTATTTT.

The CDR3 sequence: CASSLMSRGTGELFF. The CDR3 nucleotides read TGTGCCAGCAGTTTAATGTCCCGGGGCACCGGGGAGCTGTTTTTT. V usage is TRBV28 and J usage is TRBJ2-2, with D tentatively TRBD2 (5 bases). The CDR3 has 15 amino acids. V was shortened by 2 bases and J by 4 bases, with 11 bases between the two germline ends. CDR1 is MDHEN and CDR2 is SYDVKM in the germline V gene.

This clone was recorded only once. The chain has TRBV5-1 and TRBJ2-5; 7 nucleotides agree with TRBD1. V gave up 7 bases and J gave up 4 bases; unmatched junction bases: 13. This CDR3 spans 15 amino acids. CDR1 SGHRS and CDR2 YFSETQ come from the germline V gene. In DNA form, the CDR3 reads TGCGCCAGCGGATTTTCGACAGGGTTTGGAGAGACCCAGTACTTC. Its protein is CASGFSTGFGETQYF.

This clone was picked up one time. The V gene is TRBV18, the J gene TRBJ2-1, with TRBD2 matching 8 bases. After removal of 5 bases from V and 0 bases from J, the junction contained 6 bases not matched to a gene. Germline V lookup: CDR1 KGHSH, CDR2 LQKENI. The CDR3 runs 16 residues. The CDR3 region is CASSSTSGHSYNEQFF. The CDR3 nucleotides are TGTGCCAGCTCATCAACTAGCGGCCACTCCTACAATGAGCAGTTCTTC.

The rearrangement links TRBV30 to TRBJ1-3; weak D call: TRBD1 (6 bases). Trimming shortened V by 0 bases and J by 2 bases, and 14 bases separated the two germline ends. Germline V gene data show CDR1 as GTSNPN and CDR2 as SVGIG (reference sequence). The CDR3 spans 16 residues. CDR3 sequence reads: CAWSVPWGAPGNTIYF. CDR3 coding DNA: TGTGCCTGGAGTGTACCCTGGGGGGCGCCTGGAAACACCATATATTTT.

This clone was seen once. CDR3 loop: CATSRDRNIFSYEQYF. The CDR3 DNA reads as TGTGCCACCAGCAGAGATAGGAACATCTTTTCCTACGAGCAGTACTTC. The rearrangement links TRBV15 to TRBJ2-7; no reliable D call. V lost 0 bases and J lost 1, with 13 bases in between. The CDR3 extends over 16 amino acids. Germline CDR1 LNHNV, CDR2 YYDKDF (reference sequence).